The rows below give T cell receptor beta chains drawn from one sample of a study of T cells in Graves' hyperthyroidism and ophthalmopathy. TCRdb analysed the multiplex PCR reads with MiXCR anew, one entry per CDR3 protein. The sample records around 55,000 distinct CDR3 sequences, around 48% being singletons. Sequenced sample: blood. These receptors all stem from a woman aged 45 to 65 with Graves' ophthalmopathy. Each CDR3 is given with its conserved first and last residue.

TRBJ2-7	TRBV12-3/TRBV12-4	12	CASTLGGREQYF
TRBJ1-5	TRBV5-5	15	CASSFDGDSNQPQHF
TRBJ1-5	TRBV5-1	16	CASSLVGAQGNQPQHF
TRBJ2-3	TRBV20-1	13	CSASSASTDTQYF
TRBJ2-3	TRBV20-1	8	CSARTQYF
TRBJ2-3	TRBV29-1	14	CSVEDGGGQGTQYF
TRBJ2-5	TRBV29-1	10	CSAGGETQYF
TRBJ2-5	TRBV5-4	14	CASSTTSGKETQYF
TRBJ2-3	TRBV19	14	CAIAASGRTDTQYF
TRBJ2-3	TRBV19	15	CASSGGAGPSDTQYF
TRBJ2-3	TRBV30	15	CAWGGSGGSTDTQYF
TRBJ1-5	TRBV6-5	13	CASSRGRNQPQHF
TRBJ2-1	TRBV19	15	CAIEISGSGYNEQFF
TRBJ2-3	TRBV29-1	13	CSVERSSTDTQYF
TRBJ2-3	TRBV3-1	17	CASSQGSSGNRADTQYF
TRBJ1-2	TRBV10-2	13	CASSVQGNYGYTF
TRBJ2-3	TRBV18	14	CASSPTPTTDTQYF
TRBJ1-6	TRBV10-2	12	CASTQGGSPLHF
TRBJ2-5	TRBV5-1	14	CASSSPGHRETQYF
NA	TRBV5-1	16	CASSWVQRESGDTQHF
TRBJ2-7	TRBV10-3	14	CAISPTDSSYEQYF
TRBJ2-7	TRBV28	13	CATRDSSSYEQYF
TRBJ2-4	TRBV3-1	14	CASSQRGQGDIQYF
TRBJ2-1	TRBV5-1	12	CASSLDRNEQFF
TRBJ2-7	TRBV2	14	CASSEREARTEQYF
TRBJ1-1	TRBV25-1	11	CASSRSTEAFF
TRBJ2-7	TRBV6-1	15	CASSEKTGESYEQYF
TRBJ1-5	TRBV12-3/TRBV12-4	16	CASSLAGGHSNQPQHF
TRBJ1-5	TRBV19	14	CASSIDRVTQPQHF
TRBJ2-1	TRBV7-9	14	CTSSPSTSYNEQFF
TRBJ2-3	TRBV7-9	14	CASSSAGVTDTQYF
TRBJ2-7	TRBV7-9	12	CASSPSAGGQYF
TRBJ2-7	TRBV19	13	CASTDRGDDEQYF
TRBJ1-5	TRBV6-1	13	CASSVTQDQPQHF
TRBJ2-6	TRBV7-9	16	CASSLYSGTGANVLTF
TRBJ1-1	TRBV19	13	CASNMKLNTEAFF
TRBJ2-2	TRBV9	18	CASSAKLAGGTNTGELFF
TRBJ2-7	TRBV15	14	CATSREGGSYEQYF
TRBJ2-1	TRBV18	15	CASQTGTGVVNEQFF
TRBJ2-7	TRBV27	17	CASSSQQGPHSSYEQYF
TRBJ2-4	TRBV5-5	14	CASSTLDPSNIQYF
TRBJ2-1	TRBV19	18	CASSVAGRAGRSYNEQFF
TRBJ2-7	TRBV15	14	CATSRQDRGDEQYF
TRBJ1-5	TRBV29-1	13	CSVEEGGGQPQHF
TRBJ2-7	TRBV20-1	14	CSARKASGRYEQYF
TRBJ2-7	TRBV6-1	14	CASSEYGQAYEQYF
TRBJ1-5	TRBV7-6	15	CASSPGPGSNQPQHF
TRBJ1-2	TRBV12-3/TRBV12-4	13	CASSLMVGYGYTF
TRBJ1-5	TRBV18	15	CASSMDRGGNQPQHF
TRBJ2-1	TRBV5-5	14	CASSWGLANGEQFF
TRBJ2-3	TRBV19	17	CASSWRLAGDRTDTQYF